This record covers a single T cell receptor beta chain. Antigen unknown. This entry is derived from a study of T-cell memory formation after mild COVID-19. Study-wide points: Clones shrinking between day 15 and 85 showed a balanced CD4/CD8 split, and those that grew later tilted toward CD4+. CD8+ contracting clones occupied EMRA, while CD4+ ones occupied mainly CM and EM.

TCRdb re-analysed the 5' RACE reads in MiXCR, keeping a single row per CDR3 protein. Of 350,000 to 550,000 distinct CDR3 sequences listed, approximately 19% are singletons. V lost 7 bases and J lost 0, with 7 bases in between. In germline, CDR1 is MGHRA, CDR2 YSYEKL. The CDR3 runs to 14 residues. Material for sequencing was PBMCs or a T cell subset sorted from them (not recorded which). V is TRBV4-1 and J is TRBJ2-6; D remains ambiguous. This receptor was obtained from a man younger than 35 who had mild COVID-19 (a few samples of this study predate the infection). Cell type and time point are not known. The CDR3 protein is CASTLSSGANVLTF. CDR3 coding DNA: TGCGCCAGCACCCTTAGCTCTGGGGCCAACGTCCTGACTTTC.